The rows below give T cell receptor beta chains drawn from one sample of a study of read filtering for tumor transcriptome and immune sequencing. TCRdb analysed the reads with MiXCR anew, one entry per CDR3 protein. The sample has around 26,000 distinct CDR3 sequences, around 15% seen once; the top ten hold about two fifths. Sequences were obtained from a population of CD138-negative cells sorted from bone marrow. The origin of the receptors is a donor over 35 with multiple myeloma. Each CDR3 is given with its conserved first and last residue. Each record gives: V gene, J gene, CDR3 protein.

V: TRBV24-1
J: TRBJ2-1
CDR3: CATSDWGLAGGPYNEQFF

V: TRBV20-1
J: TRBJ2-1
CDR3: CSTYGTGGLNEQFF

V: TRBV29-1
J: TRBJ2-7
CDR3: CSVEQGGGEQYF

V: TRBV11-3
J: TRBJ2-1
CDR3: CASSLESDRETEQFF

V: TRBV28
J: TRBJ1-4
CDR3: CASSRFVGRRFF

V: TRBV29-1
J: TRBJ1-1
CDR3: CSVGDRGRTEAFF

V: TRBV6-1
J: TRBJ1-5
CDR3: CASKDSQGVNQPQHF

V: TRBV29-1
J: TRBJ2-3
CDR3: CSVPPEGGRAGGTDTQYF

V: TRBV10-3
J: TRBJ1-1
CDR3: CAITRGQGSTEAFF

V: TRBV20-1
J: TRBJ2-5
CDR3: CIPGSGRETQYF

V: TRBV11-2
J: TRBJ1-6
CDR3: CASSLDLGQGNSPLHF

V: TRBV28
J: TRBJ2-7
CDR3: CASSLPGLEQYF

V: TRBV3-1
J: TRBJ1-2
CDR3: CASGAGQGISYTF

V: TRBV7-8
J: TRBJ1-5
CDR3: CASSLGRNQPQHF

V: TRBV29-1
J: TRBJ2-3
CDR3: CSVSSLVTDTQYF

V: TRBV7-9
J: TRBJ2-1
CDR3: CASRGKTSGIWNEQFF

V: TRBV20-1
J: TRBJ1-2
CDR3: CSARGRGLYYGYTF

V: TRBV5-1
J: TRBJ1-1
CDR3: CASSLFQAPGEAFF

V: TRBV19
J: TRBJ1-3
CDR3: CASSIGDRGSGNTIYF

V: TRBV3-1
J: TRBJ2-1
CDR3: CASSLGTRPYNEQSF

V: TRBV6-1
J: TRBJ2-2
CDR3: CASSAPGLAGGNTGELFF

V: TRBV2
J: TRBJ1-2
CDR3: CAGSGRRDDYYGYTF

V: TRBV18
J: TRBJ2-2
CDR3: CASTTSRPAVNTGELFF